This TCR beta chain originates from a study of T cell responses to AZD1222 COVID-19 vaccine. Whole-study results and caveats: Donors were mostly white British, more females; clonal diversity possibly underestimated. The CD4 TCRs associated with vaccination extended across spike and predominated at 160-218 and 743-854. The peak T cell response came first, and repertoires were sampled only after it.

Trimming cost V 5 bases and J 8 bases; bases outside gene matches: 8. The V gene's germline CDR1 is LGHDT and CDR2 YNNKEL (reference sequence). The CDR3 is 14 amino acids. About this clone: Its antigen is still unknown.

Data came from immunoSEQ multiplex PCR; TCRdb stores just in-frame clones and leaves some out. The data hold fewer than 300,000 clones, with approximately 93% observed a single time. J is TRBJ1-4 and V is TRBV3-1 (or the pseudogene TRBV3-2), with TRBD1 matching 7 bases. The material sequenced was peripheral blood, taken on day 0 of AZD1222 vaccination. This sequence was found in an adult in good health. Here the CDR3 reads CASSYRQGREKLFF. CDR3 sequence (DNA): TGTGCCAGCAGCTACCGACAGGGTCGGGAAAAACTGTTTTTT.